The rows below give T cell receptor beta chains drawn from one sample of a study of blood T cell repertoires in COVID-19. Sequencing was performed with immunoSEQ multiplex PCR; in TCRdb, only in-frame clones are kept and a portion is missing. The sample holds about 200,000 clones; around nine tenths are singletons and the top ten take roughly 6.4%. Material: peripheral blood. The receptors come from a man in his fifties or sixties who had recovered from COVID-19. CDR3s include the opening cysteine and the closing phenylalanine or tryptophan. Fields, in order: CDR3 protein, CDR3 DNA, D gene, clone size, J gene, V gene. D genes are given only for firm matches. A clone size is listed for some rows: how often the clone was seen (once, few, many), or a class if it is expanded.

CASSIRQVYTGELFF	TGTGCCAGTAGTATCCGACAGGTATACACCGGGGAGCTGTTTTTT	.	few	TRBJ2-2	TRBV19
CASSYLTGLNTGELFF	TGTGCCAGCAGCTACCTGACAGGCCTGAACACCGGGGAGCTGTTTTTT	.	many	TRBJ2-2	TRBV9
CASSFPTAFPLLGDEQYF	TGTGCCAGCAGTTTCCCTACAGCTTTTCCGCTGCTAGGGGACGAGCAGTACTTC	.	few	TRBJ2-7	TRBV28
CASSDRENQPQHF	TGTGCCAGCAGTGACAGGGAAAATCAGCCCCAGCATTTT	.	.	TRBJ1-5	TRBV2
CASSGTGVAYGYTF	TGTGCCAGCAGTGGGACAGGGGTCGCTTATGGCTACACCTTC	TRBD1	.	TRBJ1-2	TRBV5-6
CASSGQGAAHEQYF	TGTGCCAGTAGTGGACAGGGGGCGGCCCACGAGCAGTACTTC	TRBD1	.	TRBJ2-7	TRBV19
CASRSGTGVSYEQYF	TGTGCCAGCAGATCCGGGACAGGGGTCTCCTACGAGCAGTACTTC	TRBD1	.	TRBJ2-7	TRBV6-5
CASSRDRSGWIF	TGTGCCAGCAGTCGGGACAGGTCGGGTTGGATTTTT	TRBD1	.	TRBJ1-4	TRBV2
CAWSVPVVNTEAFF	TGTGCCTGGAGTGTACCGGTCGTGAACACTGAAGCTTTCTTT	.	.	TRBJ1-1	TRBV30
CSVGQGMQYGYTF	TGCAGCGTTGGACAGGGGATGCAGTATGGCTACACCTTC	TRBD1	.	TRBJ1-2	TRBV29-1
CAWSVRGGAGANVLTF	TGTGCCTGGAGTGTACGCGGGGGGGCTGGGGCCAACGTCCTGACTTTC	TRBD2	once	TRBJ2-6	TRBV30
CASSVGTRGTQYF	TGTGCCAGCAGCGTAGGGACTCGAGGTACGCAGTATTTT	.	.	TRBJ2-3	TRBV11-2
CAWSVQGNTIYF	TGTGCCTGGAGTGTGCAGGGAAACACCATATATTTT	.	few	TRBJ1-3	TRBV30
CASSDKGRGADQPQHF	TGTGCCAGCAGTGACAAGGGCCGGGGGGCGGATCAGCCCCAGCATTTT	.	.	TRBJ1-5	TRBV6-1
CASSQPGTGNTEAFF	TGTGCCAGCAGTCAACCCGGGACAGGGAACACTGAAGCTTTCTTT	TRBD1	.	TRBJ1-1	TRBV27
CASSWGVYEQYF	TGTGCCAGCAGCTGGGGAGTCTACGAGCAGTACTTC	.	many	TRBJ2-7	TRBV11-2
CASSPLTSDDTQYF	TGTGCCAGCAGCCCATTGACTAGTGACGATACGCAGTATTTT	.	.	TRBJ2-3	TRBV5-4
CASSEAGGTEQPQHF	TGTGCCAGCAGTGAAGCAGGAGGGACGGAGCAGCCCCAGCATTTT	.	.	TRBJ1-5	TRBV2
CAWRDRGPYEQYF	TGTGCCTGGAGAGACAGGGGACCCTACGAGCAGTACTTC	TRBD1	.	TRBJ2-7	TRBV30
CAWGGHLGDQPQHF	TGTGCCTGGGGGGGGCACCTAGGAGATCAGCCCCAGCATTTT	.	few	TRBJ1-5	TRBV30
CASSLSGGSGYEQYF	TGTGCCAGCAGCTTATCTGGCGGGAGTGGCTACGAGCAGTACTTC	TRBD2	.	TRBJ2-7	TRBV7-6
CASSLVALDSGNTIYF	TGTGCCAGCAGCTTAGTTGCCCTAGACTCTGGAAACACCATATATTTT	.	.	TRBJ1-3	TRBV7-8
CASSFLQGRRNTEAFF	TGTGCCAGCAGCTTTCTCCAGGGGCGCCGGAACACTGAAGCTTTCTTT	.	.	TRBJ1-1	TRBV7-2
CATSDSGGSGNQPQHF	TGTGCCACCAGTGATTCAGGGGGCTCCGGCAATCAGCCCCAGCATTTT	TRBD1	.	TRBJ1-5	TRBV24-1
CASSPTGRTGGSYNEQFF	TGTGCCAGCAGCCCCACGGGGCGGACAGGGGGCAGTTACAATGAGCAGTTCTTC	TRBD1	.	TRBJ2-1	TRBV7-3
CAWSPSTGPGDTQYF	TGTGCCTGGAGTCCATCGACAGGTCCGGGAGATACGCAGTATTTT	.	.	TRBJ2-3	TRBV30
CASSLSATNEKLFF	TGCGCCAGCAGCTTGTCGGCAACTAATGAAAAACTGTTTTTT	.	.	TRBJ1-4	TRBV5-1
CASSESGQWAYGYTF	TGTGCCAGCAGTGAATCAGGACAGTGGGCCTATGGCTACACCTTC	.	once	TRBJ1-2	TRBV2
CASTPRGNQPQHF	TGTGCCAGCACCCCGAGGGGCAATCAGCCCCAGCATTTT	.	.	TRBJ1-5	TRBV2
CASRGGTSVSEQYF	TGTGCCAGCAGGGGAGGGACTAGTGTCTCAGAGCAGTACTTC	TRBD2	.	TRBJ2-7	TRBV3-1/TRBV3-2
CASRGLAGGEKLFF	TGTGCCAGCAGGGGACTCGCTGGGGGTGAAAAACTGTTTTTT	.	once	TRBJ1-4	TRBV6-5
CASSLGTSGNNEQFF	TGTGCCAGCAGCTTAGGGACTAGCGGGAACAATGAGCAGTTCTTC	TRBD2	.	TRBJ2-1	TRBV11-2
CASSIGQYSNQPQHF	TGTGCCAGTAGTATAGGACAGTATAGCAATCAGCCCCAGCATTTT	.	.	TRBJ1-5	TRBV19
CASSYTAGQGRGGKLFF	TGTGCCAGCAGTTATACGGCGGGACAAGGGAGGGGCGGAAAACTGTTTTTT	.	.	TRBJ1-4	TRBV6-2/TRBV6-3
CAWSVNTVTDTQYF	TGTGCCTGGAGTGTAAATACGGTCACAGATACGCAGTATTTT	.	.	TRBJ2-3	TRBV30
CATRQLLGGELFF	TGTGCCACCCGACAGTTGCTCGGCGGGGAGCTGTTTTTT	.	.	TRBJ2-2	TRBV6-4
CASSQDDTSHYGYTF	TGCGCCAGCAGCCAAGATGATACATCGCACTATGGCTACACCTTC	.	.	TRBJ1-2	TRBV4-3
CASSPGTGSGYTF	TGTGCCAGCAGCCCCGGGACAGGGAGTGGCTACACCTTC	TRBD1	few	TRBJ1-2	TRBV5-4
CASSPLGAVTYEQYF	TGCGCCAGCAGCCCGCTCGGCGCGGTTACGTACGAGCAGTACTTC	.	.	TRBJ2-7	TRBV5-1
CASSSGTGVYGYTF	TGTGCCAGCAGTTCCGGGACAGGGGTATATGGCTACACCTTC	TRBD1	.	TRBJ1-2	TRBV7-2
CATSDPAGGDSDQPQHF	TGTGCCACCAGTGACCCTGCTGGTGGTGACAGCGATCAGCCCCAGCATTTT	.	many	TRBJ1-5	TRBV24-1
CATSDLTGKTQETQYF	TGTGCCACCAGTGATTTGACAGGGAAGACCCAAGAGACCCAGTACTTC	.	.	TRBJ2-5	TRBV24-1
CSAPSGGLAFF	TGCAGTGCTCCTTCCGGGGGTCTGGCTTTCTTT	.	.	TRBJ1-1	TRBV20-1
CASSLTTLGGRINTGELFF	TGTGCCAGCAGCTTAACGACCCTGGGGGGGCGGATAAACACCGGGGAGCTGTTTTTT	.	.	TRBJ2-2	TRBV7-3
CASSVGGTSEYEQYF	TGTGCCAGCAGCGTTGGGGGGACTAGCGAGTACGAGCAGTACTTC	TRBD2	.	TRBJ2-7	TRBV9
CASSSPVNTEAFF	TGTGCCAGCAGTTCCCCGGTGAACACTGAAGCTTTCTTT	.	.	TRBJ1-1	TRBV28
CASRFDGSDTQYF	TGTGCCAGCAGGTTCGACGGGTCAGATACGCAGTATTTT	.	.	TRBJ2-3	TRBV2
CASSYGQGAGGYTF	TGTGCCAGCAGTTACGGCCAGGGGGCTGGTGGCTACACCTTC	TRBD1	.	TRBJ1-2	TRBV6-6
CATSGRGRGSYEQYF	TGTGCCACCAGTGGCCGGGGCAGGGGCTCCTACGAGCAGTACTTC	.	few	TRBJ2-7	TRBV24-1
CAWASRGDTEAFF	TGTGCCTGGGCAAGCAGGGGGGACACTGAAGCTTTCTTT	TRBD1	.	TRBJ1-1	TRBV30
CASRTGGQETQYF	TGTGCCAGCAGAACAGGGGGCCAAGAGACCCAGTACTTC	TRBD1	.	TRBJ2-5	TRBV12-3/TRBV12-4
CSVVGAGSNYGYTF	TGCAGCGTTGTAGGGGCAGGGTCTAACTATGGCTACACCTTC	.	.	TRBJ1-2	TRBV29-1
CASSPPMGRGPEGNTIYF	TGCGCCAGCAGCCCCCCAATGGGCAGGGGCCCTGAAGGAAACACCATATATTTT	.	.	TRBJ1-3	TRBV4-1
CASSQNTGTGGSSGANVLTF	TGTGCCAGCAGCCAGAATACCGGGACAGGGGGTAGCTCTGGGGCCAACGTCCTGACTTTC	TRBD1	.	TRBJ2-6	TRBV3-1/TRBV3-2
CSVSGGNEKLFF	TGCAGCGTGTCGGGGGGGAATGAAAAACTGTTTTTT	.	.	TRBJ1-4	TRBV29-1
CASSSLLSTGELFF	TGTGCCAGCAGCTCCCTTCTTTCCACCGGGGAGCTGTTTTTT	.	.	TRBJ2-2	TRBV5-4
CASSQGLSSTDTQYF	TGTGCCAGCAGCCAAGGGCTCTCTAGCACAGATACGCAGTATTTT	.	.	TRBJ2-3	TRBV4-2
CASSTGGEQYF	TGTGCCAGCAGTACAGGGGGCGAGCAGTACTTC	TRBD1	.	TRBJ2-7	TRBV6-5
CASRTGGGSMNTEAFF	TGTGCCAGCCGGACGGGGGGCGGATCGATGAACACTGAAGCTTTCTTT	.	.	TRBJ1-1	TRBV6-6
CASSQNRGRASYEQYF	TGTGCCAGTAGTCAAAATCGCGGGCGGGCCTCCTACGAGCAGTACTTC	.	.	TRBJ2-7	TRBV19